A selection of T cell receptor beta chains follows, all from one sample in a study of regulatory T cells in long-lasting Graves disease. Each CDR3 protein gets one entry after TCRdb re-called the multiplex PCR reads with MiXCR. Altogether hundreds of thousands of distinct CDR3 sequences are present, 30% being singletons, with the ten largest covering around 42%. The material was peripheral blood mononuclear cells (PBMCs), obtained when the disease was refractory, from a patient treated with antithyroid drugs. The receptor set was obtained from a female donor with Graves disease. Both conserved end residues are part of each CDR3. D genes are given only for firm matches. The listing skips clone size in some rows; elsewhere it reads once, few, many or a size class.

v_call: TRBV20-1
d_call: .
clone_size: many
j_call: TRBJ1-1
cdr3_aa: CSVSQGSLKAFF
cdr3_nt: TGCAGTGTTTCACAGGGAAGCCTGAAAGCTTTCTTT

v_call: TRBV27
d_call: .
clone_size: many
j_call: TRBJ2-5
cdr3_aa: CASSSTLPDGGQYF
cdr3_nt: TGTGCCAGCAGTTCCACCCTTCCGGACGGCGGACAGTACTTC

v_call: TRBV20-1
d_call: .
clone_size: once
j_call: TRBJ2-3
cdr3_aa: CSARSSTDTQYF
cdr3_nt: TGCAGTGCTCGTTCTAGCACAGATACGCAGTATTTT

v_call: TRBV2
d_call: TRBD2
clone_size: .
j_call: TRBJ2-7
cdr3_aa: CASSADAGLAGTFSYEQYF
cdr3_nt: TGTGCCAGCAGTGCAGACGCGGGACTAGCGGGGACATTTTCCTACGAGCAGTACTTC

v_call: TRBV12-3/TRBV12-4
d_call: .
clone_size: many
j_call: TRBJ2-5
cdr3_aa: CASSFSSGETQYF
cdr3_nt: TGTGCCAGCAGTTTCAGTAGTGGGGAGACCCAGTACTTC

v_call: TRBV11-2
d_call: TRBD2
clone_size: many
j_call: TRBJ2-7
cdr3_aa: CASSWTSVAYEQYF
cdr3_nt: TGTGCCAGCAGCTGGACTAGCGTAGCCTACGAGCAGTACTTC

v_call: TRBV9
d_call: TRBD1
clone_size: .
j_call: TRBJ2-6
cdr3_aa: CASSVGQGYSGANVLTF
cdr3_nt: TGTGCCAGCAGCGTAGGACAGGGCTACTCTGGGGCCAACGTCCTGACTTTC

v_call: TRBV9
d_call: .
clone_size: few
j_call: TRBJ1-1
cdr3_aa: CASSVNLRAGALGTEAFF
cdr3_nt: TGTGCCAGCAGCGTAAATCTTAGGGCAGGGGCCCTGGGCACTGAAGCTTTCTTT

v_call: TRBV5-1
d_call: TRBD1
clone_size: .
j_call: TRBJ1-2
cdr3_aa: CASSRTTGSYGYTF
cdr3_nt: TGCGCCAGCAGCCGTACGACAGGGTCCTATGGCTACACCTTC

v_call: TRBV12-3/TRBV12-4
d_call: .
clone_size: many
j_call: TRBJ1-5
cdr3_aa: CASSLSSASNQPQHF
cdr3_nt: TGTGCCAGCAGCCTGAGCTCGGCTAGCAATCAGCCCCAGCATTTT

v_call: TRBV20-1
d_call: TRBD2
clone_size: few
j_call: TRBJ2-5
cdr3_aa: CSASKRGGAQETQYF
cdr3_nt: TGCAGTGCTAGCAAACGGGGGGGAGCCCAAGAGACCCAGTACTTC

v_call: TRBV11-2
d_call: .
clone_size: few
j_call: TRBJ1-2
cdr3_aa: CASSLDVGVNYGYTF
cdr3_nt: TGTGCCAGCAGCTTAGATGTAGGGGTTAACTATGGCTACACCTTC

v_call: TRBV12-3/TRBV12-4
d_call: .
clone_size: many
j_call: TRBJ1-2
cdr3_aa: CASRHPSTSAGYTF
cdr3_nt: TGTGCCAGCAGGCATCCAAGCACCTCGGCCGGCTACACCTTC

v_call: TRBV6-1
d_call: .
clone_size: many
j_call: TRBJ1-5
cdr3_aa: CASTPSRVIGTANNQPQHF
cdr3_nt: TGTGCCAGCACTCCTAGTCGGGTAATAGGGACGGCCAACAATCAGCCCCAGCATTTT

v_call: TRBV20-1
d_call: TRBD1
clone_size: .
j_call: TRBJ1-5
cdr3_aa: CSANRDRGGYGNQPQHF
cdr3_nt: TGCAGTGCTAATCGGGACAGGGGAGGATATGGCAATCAGCCCCAGCATTTT

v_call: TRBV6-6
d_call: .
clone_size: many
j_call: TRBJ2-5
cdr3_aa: CASSYSIGKETQYF
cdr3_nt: TGTGCCAGCAGTTACTCGATAGGGAAAGAGACCCAGTACTTC

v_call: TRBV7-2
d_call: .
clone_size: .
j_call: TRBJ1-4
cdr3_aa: CASSRNRVGGNEKLFF
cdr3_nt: TGTGCCAGCAGCCGAAACAGGGTGGGAGGTAATGAAAAACTGTTTTTT

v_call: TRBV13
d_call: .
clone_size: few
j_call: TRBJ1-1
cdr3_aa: CASSDRDKNTEAFF
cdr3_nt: TGTGCCAGCAGCGACCGGGACAAGAACACTGAAGCTTTCTTT

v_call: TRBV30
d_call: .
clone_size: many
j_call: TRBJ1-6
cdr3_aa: CAWTRGSNSPLHF
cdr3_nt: TGTGCCTGGACTCGGGGCTCTAATTCACCCCTCCACTTT

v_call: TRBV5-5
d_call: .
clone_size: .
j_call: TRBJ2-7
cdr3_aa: CASSPSLEAVGYF
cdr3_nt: TGTGCCAGCTCGCCAAGTCTGGAAGCAGTCGGGTACTTC

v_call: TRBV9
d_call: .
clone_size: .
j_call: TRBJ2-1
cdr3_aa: CASSARDSPYNEQFF
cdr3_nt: TGTGCCAGCAGCGCGCGGGACAGCCCCTACAATGAGCAGTTCTTC

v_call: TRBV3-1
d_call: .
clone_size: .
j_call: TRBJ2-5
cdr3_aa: CASSSIGTLQETQYF
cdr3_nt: TGTGCCAGCAGCTCAATAGGGACTTTACAAGAGACCCAGTACTTC

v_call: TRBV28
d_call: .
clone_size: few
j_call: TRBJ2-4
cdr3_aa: CASSQQGWGKNIQYF
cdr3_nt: TGTGCCAGCAGTCAACAGGGCTGGGGCAAAAACATTCAGTACTTC

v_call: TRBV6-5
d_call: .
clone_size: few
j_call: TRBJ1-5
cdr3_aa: CASSYNPGLQPQHF
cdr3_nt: TGTGCCAGCAGTTACAATCCGGGACTTCAGCCCCAGCATTTT

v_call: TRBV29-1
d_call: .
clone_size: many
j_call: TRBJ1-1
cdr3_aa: CSVGLGMTNTEAFF
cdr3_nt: TGCAGCGTTGGTCTGGGTATGACGAACACTGAAGCTTTCTTT

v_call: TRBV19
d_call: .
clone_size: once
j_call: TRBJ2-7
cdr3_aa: CASSASGTMYEQYF
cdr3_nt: TGTGCCAGTAGTGCCTCCGGGACAATGTACGAGCAGTACTTC

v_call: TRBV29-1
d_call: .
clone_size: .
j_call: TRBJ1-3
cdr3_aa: CSVGGGSGNTIYF
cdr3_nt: TGCAGCGTTGGGGGGGGCTCTGGAAACACCATATATTTT

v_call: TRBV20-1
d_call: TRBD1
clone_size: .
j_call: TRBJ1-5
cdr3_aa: CSARDRGLVLNQPQHF
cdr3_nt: TGCAGTGCTCGGGACAGGGGCCTCGTCCTCAATCAGCCCCAGCATTTT

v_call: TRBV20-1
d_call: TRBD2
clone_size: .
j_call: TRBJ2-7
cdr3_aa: CSASLSLAGVREQYF
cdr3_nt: TGCAGTGCTTCACTTTCACTAGCGGGAGTACGGGAGCAGTACTTC

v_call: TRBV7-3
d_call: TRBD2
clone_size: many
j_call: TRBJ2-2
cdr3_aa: CASSLPRLAGGGELFF
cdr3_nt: TGTGCCAGCAGCTTACCCCGACTAGCGGGAGGCGGGGAGCTGTTTTTT

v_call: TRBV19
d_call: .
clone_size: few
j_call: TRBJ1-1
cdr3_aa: CASSMRHREVNTEAFF
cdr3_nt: TGTGCCAGTAGTATGAGACACAGGGAAGTGAACACTGAAGCTTTCTTT

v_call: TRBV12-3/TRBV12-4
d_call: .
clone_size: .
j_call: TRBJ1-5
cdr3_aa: CASSLDGEPHQPQHF
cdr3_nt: TGTGCCAGCAGTTTAGACGGGGAGCCGCATCAGCCCCAGCATTTT

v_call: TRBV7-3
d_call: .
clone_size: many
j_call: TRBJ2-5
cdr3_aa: CASSVGLSTQETQYF
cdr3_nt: TGTGCCAGCAGCGTTGGGTTATCGACTCAAGAGACCCAGTACTTC

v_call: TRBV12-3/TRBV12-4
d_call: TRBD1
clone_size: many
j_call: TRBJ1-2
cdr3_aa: CASSRDRATYGYTF
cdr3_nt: TGTGCCAGCAGCCGGGACAGGGCTACCTATGGCTACACCTTC

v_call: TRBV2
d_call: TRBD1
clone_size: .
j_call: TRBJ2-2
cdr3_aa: CASKDRANTGELFF
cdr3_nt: TGTGCCAGCAAGGACAGGGCGAACACCGGGGAGCTGTTTTTT

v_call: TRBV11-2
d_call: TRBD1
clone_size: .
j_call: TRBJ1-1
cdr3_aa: CASSYYRDRSKAFF
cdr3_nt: TGTGCCAGCAGTTATTACCGGGACAGGTCTAAAGCTTTCTTT

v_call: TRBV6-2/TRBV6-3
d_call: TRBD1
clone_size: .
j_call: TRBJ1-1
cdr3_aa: CASSSDRGRTEAFF
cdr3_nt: TGTGCCAGCAGTTCGGACAGGGGGCGCACTGAAGCTTTCTTT

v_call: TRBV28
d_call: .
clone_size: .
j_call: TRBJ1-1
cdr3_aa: CASSTRPDSFPEAFF
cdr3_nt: TGTGCCAGCAGTACGCGTCCCGACAGCTTTCCTGAAGCTTTCTTT

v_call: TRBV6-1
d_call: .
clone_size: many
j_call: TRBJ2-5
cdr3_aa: CASSEKGHGFETQYF
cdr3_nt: TGTGCCAGCAGTGAGAAGGGGCATGGTTTTGAGACCCAGTACTTC

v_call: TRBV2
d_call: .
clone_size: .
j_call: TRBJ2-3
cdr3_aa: CASSNSVTSTDTQYF
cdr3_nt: TGTGCCAGCAGTAATAGCGTTACTAGCACAGATACGCAGTATTTT

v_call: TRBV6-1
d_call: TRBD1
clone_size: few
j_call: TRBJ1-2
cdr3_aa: CASSRDRGQGYTF
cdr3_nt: TGTGCCAGCAGCAGAGACAGGGGGCAAGGCTACACCTTC

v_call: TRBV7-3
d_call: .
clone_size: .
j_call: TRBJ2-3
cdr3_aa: CASSLIVGTDTQYF
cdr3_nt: TGTGCCAGCAGCTTAATAGTGGGAACAGATACGCAGTATTTT

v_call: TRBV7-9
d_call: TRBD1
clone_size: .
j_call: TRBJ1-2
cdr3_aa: CASSLDFTGTDNYGYTF
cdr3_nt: TGTGCCAGCAGCCTAGATTTTACCGGGACAGACAACTATGGCTACACCTTC

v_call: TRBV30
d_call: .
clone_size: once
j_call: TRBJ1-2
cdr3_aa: CAWSGGPDYGYTF
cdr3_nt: TGTGCCTGGAGTGGGGGGCCGGACTATGGCTACACCTTC

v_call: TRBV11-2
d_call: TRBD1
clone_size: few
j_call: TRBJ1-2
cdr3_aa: CASSFTGVHYGYTF
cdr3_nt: TGTGCCAGCAGCTTTACAGGGGTACACTATGGCTACACCTTC

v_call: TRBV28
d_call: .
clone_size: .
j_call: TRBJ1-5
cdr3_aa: CASSSGVGNQPRHF
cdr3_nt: TGTGCCAGCAGTTCCGGGGTGGGCAATCAGCCCCGGCATTTT

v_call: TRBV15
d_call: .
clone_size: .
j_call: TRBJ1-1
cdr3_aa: CATKGDIKNTEAFF
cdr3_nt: TGTGCCACTAAGGGGGACATAAAGAACACTGAAGCTTTCTTT

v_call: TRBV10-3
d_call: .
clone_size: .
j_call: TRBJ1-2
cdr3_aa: CAISESSWEQNYGYTF
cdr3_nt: TGTGCCATCAGTGAGTCGAGCTGGGAGCAGAACTATGGCTACACCTTC

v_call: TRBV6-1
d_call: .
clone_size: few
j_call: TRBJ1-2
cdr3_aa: CASSHQGGINYGYTF
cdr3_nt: TGTGCCAGCAGCCACCAGGGAGGAATCAACTATGGCTACACCTTC

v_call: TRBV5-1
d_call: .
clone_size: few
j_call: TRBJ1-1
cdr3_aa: CASSLAGVATEAFF
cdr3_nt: TGCGCCAGCAGCTTGGCCGGGGTGGCCACTGAAGCTTTCTTT

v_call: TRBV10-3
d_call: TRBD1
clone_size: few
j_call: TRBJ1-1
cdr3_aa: CAIKPQGLYTEAFF
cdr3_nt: TGTGCCATCAAGCCACAGGGGTTATACACTGAAGCTTTCTTT

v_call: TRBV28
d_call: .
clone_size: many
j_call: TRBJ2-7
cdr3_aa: CASSVRLRQQWQYF
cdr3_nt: TGTGCCAGCAGTGTTAGGCTACGGCAGCAATGGCAGTACTTC

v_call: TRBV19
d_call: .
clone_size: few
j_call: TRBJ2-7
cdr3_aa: CASSIDGLRAGYEQYF
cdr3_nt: TGTGCCAGTAGTATAGACGGACTGAGGGCGGGGTACGAGCAGTACTTC

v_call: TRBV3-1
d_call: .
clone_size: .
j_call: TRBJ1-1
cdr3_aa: CASSQGGLNTEAFF
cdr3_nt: TGTGCCAGCAGCCAAGGGGGGCTAAACACTGAAGCTTTCTTT

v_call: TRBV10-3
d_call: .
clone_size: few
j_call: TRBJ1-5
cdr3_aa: CAISESRAGPLGNQPQHF
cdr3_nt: TGTGCCATCAGTGAGTCTAGGGCAGGGCCCCTGGGCAATCAGCCCCAGCATTTT

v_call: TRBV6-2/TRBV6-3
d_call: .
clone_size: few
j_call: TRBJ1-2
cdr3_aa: CASRDPGSRFPNYGYTF
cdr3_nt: TGTGCCAGCCGTGATCCGGGGTCAAGGTTTCCTAACTATGGCTACACCTTC

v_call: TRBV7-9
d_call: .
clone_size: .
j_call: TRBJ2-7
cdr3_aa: CASSLILSGVEQYF
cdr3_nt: TGTGCCAGCAGCTTGATCCTGAGTGGGGTCGAGCAGTACTTC